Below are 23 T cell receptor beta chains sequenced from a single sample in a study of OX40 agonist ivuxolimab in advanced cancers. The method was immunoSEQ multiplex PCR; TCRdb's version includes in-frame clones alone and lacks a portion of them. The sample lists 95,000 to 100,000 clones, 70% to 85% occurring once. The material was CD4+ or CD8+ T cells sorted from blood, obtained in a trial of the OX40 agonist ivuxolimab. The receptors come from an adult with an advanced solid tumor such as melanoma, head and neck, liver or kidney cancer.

The CDR3 DNA reads as TGTGCCAGCAGTTACTCCCAGTGGGACGAGCAGTACTTC. Translated: CASSYSQWDEQYF. This rearrangement joins TRBV6-6 to TRBJ2-7, with unresolved D. Deletions cut 0 bases from V and 5 bases from J, with 8 bases between. From germline, CDR1 is MNHNY and CDR2 SVGAGI (reference sequence). This CDR3 spans 13 amino acids.

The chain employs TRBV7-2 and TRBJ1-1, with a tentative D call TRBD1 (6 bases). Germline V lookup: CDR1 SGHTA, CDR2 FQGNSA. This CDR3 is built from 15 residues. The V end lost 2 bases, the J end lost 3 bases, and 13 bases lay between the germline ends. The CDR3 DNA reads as TGTGCCAGCAGCTTAACAGGGCCCCCTTACACTGAAGCTTTCTTT. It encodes CASSLTGPPYTEAFF.

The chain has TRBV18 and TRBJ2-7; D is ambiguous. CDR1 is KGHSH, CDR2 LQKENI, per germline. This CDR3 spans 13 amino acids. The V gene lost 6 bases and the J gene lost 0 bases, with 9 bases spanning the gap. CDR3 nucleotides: TGTGCCAGCTCCTCACTCGGCTCCTACGAGCAGTACTTC. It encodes CASSSLGSYEQYF.

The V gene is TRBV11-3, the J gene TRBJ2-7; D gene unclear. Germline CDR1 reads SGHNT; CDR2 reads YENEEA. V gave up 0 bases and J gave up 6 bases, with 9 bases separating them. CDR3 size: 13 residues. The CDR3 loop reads CASSLDTDGEQYF. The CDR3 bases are TGTGCCAGCAGCTTAGATACCGACGGCGAGCAGTACTTC.

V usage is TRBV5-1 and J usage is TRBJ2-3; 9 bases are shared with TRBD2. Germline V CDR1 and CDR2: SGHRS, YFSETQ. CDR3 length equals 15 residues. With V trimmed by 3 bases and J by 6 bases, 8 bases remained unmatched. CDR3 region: CASSYSGSRVDTQYF. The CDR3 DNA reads TGCGCCAGCAGCTATAGCGGGAGCCGCGTCGATACGCAGTATTTT.

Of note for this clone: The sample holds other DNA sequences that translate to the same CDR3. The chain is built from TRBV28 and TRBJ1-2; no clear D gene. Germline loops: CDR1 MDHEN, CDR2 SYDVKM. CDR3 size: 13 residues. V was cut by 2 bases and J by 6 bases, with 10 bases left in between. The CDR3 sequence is CASSLRGSHGYTF. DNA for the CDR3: TGTGCCAGCAGTTTAAGAGGGTCGCATGGCTACACCTTC.

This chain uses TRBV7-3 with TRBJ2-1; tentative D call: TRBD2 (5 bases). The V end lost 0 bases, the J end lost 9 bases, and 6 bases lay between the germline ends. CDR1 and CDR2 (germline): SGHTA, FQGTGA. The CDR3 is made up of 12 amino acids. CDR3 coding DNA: TGTGCCAGCAGCTTAACAGAGGGTGAGCAGTTCTTC. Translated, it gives CASSLTEGEQFF.

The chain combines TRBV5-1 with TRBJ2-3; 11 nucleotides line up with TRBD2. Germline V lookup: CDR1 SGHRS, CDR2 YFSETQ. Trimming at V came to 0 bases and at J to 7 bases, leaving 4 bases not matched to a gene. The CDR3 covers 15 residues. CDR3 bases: TGCGCCAGCAGCTTGGAGGTAGCGGGGGGGCATACGCAGTATTTT. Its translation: CASSLEVAGGHTQYF.

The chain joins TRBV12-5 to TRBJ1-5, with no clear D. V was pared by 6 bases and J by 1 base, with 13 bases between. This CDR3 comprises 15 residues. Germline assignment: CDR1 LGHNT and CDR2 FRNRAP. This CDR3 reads CASGVGGLSNQPQHF. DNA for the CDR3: TGTGCTAGTGGAGTGGGCGGACTGAGCAATCAGCCCCAGCATTTT.

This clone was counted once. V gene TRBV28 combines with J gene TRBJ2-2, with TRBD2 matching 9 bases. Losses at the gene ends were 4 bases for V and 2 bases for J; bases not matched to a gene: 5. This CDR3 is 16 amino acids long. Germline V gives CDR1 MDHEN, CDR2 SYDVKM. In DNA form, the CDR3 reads TGTGCCAGCAGTTCCTTAGCGGGAGTTAACACCGGGGAGCTGTTTTTT. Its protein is CASSSLAGVNTGELFF.

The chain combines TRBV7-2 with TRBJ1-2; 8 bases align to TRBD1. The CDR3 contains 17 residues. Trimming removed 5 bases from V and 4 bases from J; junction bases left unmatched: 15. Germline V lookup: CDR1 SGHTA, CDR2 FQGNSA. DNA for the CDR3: TGTGCCAGCAGCCGACAGCAATCGACAGGGGAATCCTATGGCTACACCTTC. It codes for CASSRQQSTGESYGYTF.

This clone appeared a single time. The CDR3 coding sequence is TGTGCCAGCAGCTTAAGGCAGGGAAGCACAGATACGCAGTATTTT. It encodes CASSLRQGSTDTQYF. The V and J genes are TRBV7-6 and TRBJ2-3; tentative D call: TRBD1 (5 bases). CDR1 is SGHVS and CDR2 is FNYEAQ in the germline V gene. The CDR3 sequence is 15 residues long. V was pared by 2 bases and J by 0 bases, with 9 bases between.

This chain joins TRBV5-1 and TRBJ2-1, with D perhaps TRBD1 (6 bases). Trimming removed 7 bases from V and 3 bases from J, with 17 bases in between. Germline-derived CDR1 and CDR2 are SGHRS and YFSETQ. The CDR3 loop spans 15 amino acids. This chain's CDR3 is CASGSGQSYYNEQFF. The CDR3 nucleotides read TGCGCCAGCGGCTCAGGACAGTCGTACTACAATGAGCAGTTCTTC.

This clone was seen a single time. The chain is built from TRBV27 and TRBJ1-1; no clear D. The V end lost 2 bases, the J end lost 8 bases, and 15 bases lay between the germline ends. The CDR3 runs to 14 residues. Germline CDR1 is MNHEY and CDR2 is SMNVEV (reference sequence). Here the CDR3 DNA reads TGTGCCAGCAGTTTAACGCAGGTTTCTATCGAAGCTTTCTTT. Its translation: CASSLTQVSIEAFF.

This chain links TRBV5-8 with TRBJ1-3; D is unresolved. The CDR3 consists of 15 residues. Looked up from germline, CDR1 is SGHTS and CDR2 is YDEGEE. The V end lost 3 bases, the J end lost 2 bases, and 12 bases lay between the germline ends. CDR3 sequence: CASSSRGSAGNTIYF. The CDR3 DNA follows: TGTGCCAGCAGCTCGAGAGGGAGTGCTGGAAACACCATATATTTT.

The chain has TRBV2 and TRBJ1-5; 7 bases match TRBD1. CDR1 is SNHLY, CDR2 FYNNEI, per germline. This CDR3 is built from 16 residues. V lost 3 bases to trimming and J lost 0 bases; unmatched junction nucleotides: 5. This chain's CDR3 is CASSDAGQISNQPQHF. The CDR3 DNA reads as TGTGCCAGCAGTGATGCGGGACAGATTAGCAATCAGCCCCAGCATTTT. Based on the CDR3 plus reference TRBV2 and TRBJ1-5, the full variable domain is EPEVTQTPSHQVTQMGQEVILRCVPISNHLYFYWYRQILGQKVEFLVSFYNNEISEKSEIFDDQFSVERPDGSNFTLKIRSTKLEDSAMYFCASSDAGQISNQPQHFGDGTRLSIL.

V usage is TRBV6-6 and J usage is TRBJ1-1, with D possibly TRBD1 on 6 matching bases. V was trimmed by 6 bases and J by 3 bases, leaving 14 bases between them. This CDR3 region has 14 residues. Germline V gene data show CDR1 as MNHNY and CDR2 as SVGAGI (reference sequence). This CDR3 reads CASSNGRGHTEAFF. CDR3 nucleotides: TGTGCCAGCAGCAACGGCAGGGGCCACACTGAAGCTTTCTTT.

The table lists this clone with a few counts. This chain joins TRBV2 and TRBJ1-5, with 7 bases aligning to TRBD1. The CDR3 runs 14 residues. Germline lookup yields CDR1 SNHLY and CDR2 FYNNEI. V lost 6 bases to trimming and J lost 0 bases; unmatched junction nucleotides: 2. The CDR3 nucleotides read TGTGCCAGCAGGGGACAGTATAGCAATCAGCCCCAGCATTTT. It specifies CASRGQYSNQPQHF. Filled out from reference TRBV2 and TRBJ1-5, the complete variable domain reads EPEVTQTPSHQVTQMGQEVILRCVPISNHLYFYWYRQILGQKVEFLVSFYNNEISEKSEIFDDQFSVERPDGSNFTLKIRSTKLEDSAMYFCASRGQYSNQPQHFGDGTRLSIL.

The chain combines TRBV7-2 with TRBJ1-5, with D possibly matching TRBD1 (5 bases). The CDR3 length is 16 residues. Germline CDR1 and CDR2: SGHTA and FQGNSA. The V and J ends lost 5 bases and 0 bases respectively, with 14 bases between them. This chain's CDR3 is CASSSRGADSNQPQHF. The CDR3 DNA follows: TGTGCCAGCAGCAGCCGAGGGGCGGATAGCAATCAGCCCCAGCATTTT.

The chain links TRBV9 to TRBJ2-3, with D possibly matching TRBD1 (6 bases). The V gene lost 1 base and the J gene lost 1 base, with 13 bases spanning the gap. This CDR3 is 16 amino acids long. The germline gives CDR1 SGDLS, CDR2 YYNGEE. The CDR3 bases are TGTGCCAGCAGCGTAAGAGGGGGAATGCGCACAGATACGCAGTATTTT. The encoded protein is CASSVRGGMRTDTQYF. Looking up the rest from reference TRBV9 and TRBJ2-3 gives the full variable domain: DSGVTQTPKHLITATGQRVTLRCSPRSGDLSVYWYQQSLDQGLQFLIQYYNGEERAKGNILERFSAQQFPDLHSELNLSSLELGDSALYFCASSVRGGMRTDTQYFGPGTRLTVL.

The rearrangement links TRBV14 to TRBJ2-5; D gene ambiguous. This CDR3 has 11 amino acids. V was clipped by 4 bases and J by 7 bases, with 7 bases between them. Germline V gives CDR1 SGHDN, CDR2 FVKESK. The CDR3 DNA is TGTGCCAGCAGCCGACGTGGGACCCAGTACTTC. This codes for CASSRRGTQYF.

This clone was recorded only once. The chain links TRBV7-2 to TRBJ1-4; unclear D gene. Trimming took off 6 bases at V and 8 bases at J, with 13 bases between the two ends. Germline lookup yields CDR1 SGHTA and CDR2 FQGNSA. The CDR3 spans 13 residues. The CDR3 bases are TGTGCCAGCAGGGAAGCCAAGAGGGAAAAACTGTTTTTT. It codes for CASREAKREKLFF. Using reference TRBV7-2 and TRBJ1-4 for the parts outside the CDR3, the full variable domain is GAGVSQSPSNKVTEKGKDVELRCDPISGHTALYWYRQSLGQGLEFLIYFQGNSAPDKSGLPSDRFSAERTGGSVSTLTIQRTQQEDSAVYLCASREAKREKLFFGSGTQLSVL.

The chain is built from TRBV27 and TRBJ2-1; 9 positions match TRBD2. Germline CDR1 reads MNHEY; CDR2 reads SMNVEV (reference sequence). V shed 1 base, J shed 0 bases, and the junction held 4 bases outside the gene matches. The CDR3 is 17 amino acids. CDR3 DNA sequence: TGTGCCAGCAGTTTATGGGGCGGGGGGGCCTCCTACAATGAGCAGTTCTTC. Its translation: CASSLWGGGASYNEQFF.